The T cell receptor (beta chain) described here comes from a study of blood T cell repertoires in COVID-19. Only in-frame clones appear in the TCRdb table, and some are missing; sequencing was by immunoSEQ multiplex PCR. The table includes fewer than 40,000 clones, roughly 88% detected once. This clone turned up a few times. Germline CDR1 GTSNPN, CDR2 SVGIG (reference sequence). V gave up 3 bases and J gave up 10 bases; unmatched junction bases: 6. This CDR3 contains 13 residues. The chain uses TRBV30 and TRBJ1-6; 7 bases agree with TRBD1. The clonotype was recovered from a man in his 70s with active COVID-19. Sequencing was carried out using peripheral blood. The DNA for the CDR3 is TGTGCCTGGAGCCCCGGGACAGCCTCACCCCTCCACTTT. This translates into CAWSPGTASPLHF.